The sample holds many counts of the clone carrying this T cell receptor (beta chain). Its antigen is not identified. This record belongs to a study of human T cells and chemical hapten exposure. Study conclusions and caveats: Sensitizing to DPC left TCRs with a frequency above 1 in 1000 unaltered.

Time point noted: healthy volunteer bleed at 2 weeks. Before extraction, the whole blood was not fractionated, and total RNA was taken from it. The junction had 5 bases not matched to a gene; V was cut back by 3 bases and J by 7 bases. CDR3 length: 15 amino acids. Via MiXCR, TCRdb re-called the RACE reads, giving one row per CDR3 protein. Of some 50,000 distinct CDR3 sequences in the sample, around 4.5% are singletons; the top ten hold roughly 1.6%. The clonotype originates from a female donor in good health. Some clones in this sample may be carry-over from other donors' samples. Sequencing was carried out using whole blood. This chain connects TRBV12-3 or TRBV12-4 to TRBJ2-7; TRBD2 agrees at 14 bases. CDR3 sequence reads: CASSLTSGGALEQYF. The CDR3, as DNA: TGTGCCAGCAGTTTGACTAGCGGGGGGGCCCTTGAGCAGTACTTC.